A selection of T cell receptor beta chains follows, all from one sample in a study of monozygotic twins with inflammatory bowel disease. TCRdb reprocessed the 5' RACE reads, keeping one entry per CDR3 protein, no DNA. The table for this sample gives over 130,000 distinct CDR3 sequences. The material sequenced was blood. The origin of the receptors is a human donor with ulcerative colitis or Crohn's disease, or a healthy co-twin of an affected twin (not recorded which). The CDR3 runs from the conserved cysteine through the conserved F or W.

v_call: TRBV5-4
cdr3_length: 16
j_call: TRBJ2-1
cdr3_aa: CASSAERAHSYNEQFF

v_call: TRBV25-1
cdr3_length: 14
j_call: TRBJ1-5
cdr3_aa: CASSEAGRGWPQHF

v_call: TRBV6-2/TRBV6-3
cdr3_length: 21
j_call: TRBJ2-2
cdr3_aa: CASSRGRRGAIPRWETGELFF

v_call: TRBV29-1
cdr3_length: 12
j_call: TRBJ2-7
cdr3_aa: CSVNLGTYEQYF

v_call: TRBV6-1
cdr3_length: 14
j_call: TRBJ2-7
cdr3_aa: CASRGRLVGYEQYF

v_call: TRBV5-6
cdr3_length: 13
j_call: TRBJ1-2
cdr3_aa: CASSFQGPGGYTF

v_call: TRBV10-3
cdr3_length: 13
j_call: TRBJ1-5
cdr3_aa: CAIRGTGQQPQHF

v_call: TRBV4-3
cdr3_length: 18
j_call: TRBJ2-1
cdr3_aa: CASSRRQGVGQSYNEQFF

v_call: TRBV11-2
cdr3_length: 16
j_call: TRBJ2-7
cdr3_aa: CASSLYRQGPLGEQYF

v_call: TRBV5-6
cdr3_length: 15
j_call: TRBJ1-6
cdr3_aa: CASSLAGQGGSPLHF

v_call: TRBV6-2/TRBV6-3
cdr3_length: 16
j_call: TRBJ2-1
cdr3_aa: CASSYPSGGAYNEQFF